This T cell receptor (beta chain) is from a study of T cell repertoires in cytomegalovirus infection. Worth noting for this clonotype: The antigen is not known.

Each CDR3 protein gets one entry after TCRdb re-called the reads with MiXCR. The sample has some 560,000 distinct CDR3 sequences; around two fifths are singletons. Source: cultured PBMCs, taken from culture after CMV antigen stimulation. The sequence came from a human donor in good health (CMV status not recorded). Some clones in this sample may be carry-over from other donors' samples.

The CDR3 reads CASSGSQGGSPLHF. In DNA, the CDR3 is TGTGCCAGCAGTGGTTCCCAGGGAGGTTCACCCCTCCACTTT. V is TRBV2 and J is TRBJ1-6, with a tentative D call TRBD1 (5 bases). Germline CDR1 and CDR2: SNHLY and FYNNEI. The CDR3 totals 14 residues. The V end lost 4 bases, the J end lost 9 bases, and 13 bases lay between the germline ends. Full variable domain (outside the CDR3, taken from reference TRBV2 and TRBJ1-6): EPEVTQTPSHQVTQMGQEVILRCVPISNHLYFYWYRQILGQKVEFLVSFYNNEISEKSEIFDDQFSVERPDGSNFTLKIRSTKLEDSAMYFCASSGSQGGSPLHFGNGTRLTVT.